Listed below are T cell receptor beta chains from one sample, sequenced in a study of post-analysis software for immune sequencing data. TCRdb reprocessed the PCR reads with MiXCR, giving one entry per CDR3 protein. The repertoire has some 370,000 distinct CDR3 sequences, roughly 36% of them found once; the top ten carry roughly an eighth. Sequencing was performed on blood. These receptors all stem from a girl aged 5-17 years with multiple sclerosis. The CDR3 runs from the conserved cysteine through the conserved F or W. D genes are given only for firm matches. Some rows mark clone size as missing; the rest say once, few, many or name a class of expanded clone.

v_call	clone_size	d_call	j_call	cdr3_nt	cdr3_aa
TRBV4-1	NA	NA	TRBJ2-1	TGCGCCAGCAGCCAAGATCTTCAGCGGGCGAACTACAATGAGCAGTTCTTC	CASSQDLQRANYNEQFF
TRBV7-9	few	TRBD1	TRBJ1-2	TGTGCCAGCAGCTCCGAGGGACAGATCTATGGCTACACCTTC	CASSSEGQIYGYTF
TRBV7-2	NA	NA	TRBJ2-1	TGTGCCAGCAGCCTGACAGGTTTCTTCTACAATGAGCAGTTCTTC	CASSLTGFFYNEQFF
TRBV5-1	NA	NA	TRBJ2-7	TGCGCCAGCAGCCACGGGTTCACGGATACCTACGAGCAGTACTTC	CASSHGFTDTYEQYF
TRBV7-2	few	TRBD2	TRBJ2-5	TGTGCCAGCAGCTTAGAGGGACTAGCGGGGGGTTACCAAGAGACCCAGTACTTC	CASSLEGLAGGYQETQYF
TRBV20-1	few	NA	TRBJ1-1	TGCAGTGTCCTAGGGTCACCCAATACTGAAGCTTTCTTT	CSVLGSPNTEAFF
TRBV20-1	few	TRBD1	TRBJ1-4	TGCAGTGCTAGACGAGGCCGGGACAGGGGTGAAAAACTGTTTTTT	CSARRGRDRGEKLFF
TRBV4-1	few	TRBD1	TRBJ2-7	TGCGCCAGCAGCCAGGGGGGACAGGCCTTCTCCTACGAGCAGTACTTC	CASSQGGQAFSYEQYF
TRBV4-1	few	NA	TRBJ1-4	TGCGCCAGCAGCCATACCCCGGGCCTCGAAGGAAAACTGTTTTTT	CASSHTPGLEGKLFF
TRBV6-5	NA	NA	TRBJ1-4	TGTGCCAGCAGTTACCGCTTCAATGCCGAAAAACTGTTTTTT	CASSYRFNAEKLFF
TRBV7-2	NA	NA	TRBJ2-2	TGTGCCAGCAGCTTATTGGGTGGCCTGAACACCGGGGAGCTGTTTTTT	CASSLLGGLNTGELFF
TRBV20-1	NA	NA	TRBJ1-1	TGCAGTGCTAGTCCGGGGGCTTTGAACACTGAAGCTTTCTTT	CSASPGALNTEAFF
TRBV29-1	NA	NA	TRBJ2-7	TGCAGCGTTGAATCAGGGCCCTACGAGCAGTACTTC	CSVESGPYEQYF
TRBV20-1	NA	TRBD2	TRBJ2-5	TGCAGTGCCTCCTTATTCGAGCGGGGGCCGGAGTTGGCGGCCCAGTACTTC	CSASLFERGPELAAQYF
TRBV7-2	NA	NA	TRBJ1-2	TGTGCCAGCAGCCCTACGATGGCAGGCGACTATGGCTACACCTTC	CASSPTMAGDYGYTF
TRBV27	few	TRBD1	TRBJ2-7	TGTGCCAGCAGCCCCGGGACAGGGGGGGAGAGGCGGTACGAGCAGTACTTC	CASSPGTGGERRYEQYF
TRBV7-2	NA	NA	TRBJ1-6	TGTGCCAGCAGCCCGCAAACGGGGGCTAATTCACCCCTCCACTTT	CASSPQTGANSPLHF
TRBV10-2	many	NA	TRBJ2-1	TGCGCCAGCAGCCGCAGTAGTGGCAATGAGCAGTTCTTC	CASSRSSGNEQFF
TRBV6-5	few	NA	TRBJ1-4	TGTGCCAGCAGTTACTCGGAGAGGTCCATAAGGTTTTTT	CASSYSERSIRFF
TRBV27	once	NA	TRBJ2-1	TGTGCCAGCAGTTTATTAAGTCCGGGGGCGGGTGAGCAGTTCTTC	CASSLLSPGAGEQFF
TRBV7-9	once	NA	TRBJ2-3	TGTGCCAGCGGCCTGTGGGGCCAGGGGGAGGGAGATACGCAGTATTTT	CASGLWGQGEGDTQYF
TRBV7-2	NA	NA	TRBJ2-3	TGTGCCAGCAGCAACGCGGGGGCGACAGATACGCAGTATTTT	CASSNAGATDTQYF
TRBV29-1	many	NA	TRBJ2-3	TGCAGCGTTATCAAGCCCGAGGATACGCAGTATTTT	CSVIKPEDTQYF
TRBV9	few	TRBD2	TRBJ2-1	TGTGCCAGCAGCGAGGCGGGGGGGCCCTCCGGGGGATTCGATGAGCAGTTCTTC	CASSEAGGPSGGFDEQFF
TRBV21-1	NA	NA	TRBJ2-7	TGTGCCAGCAGCAAAGTAGGAGGGGTTAGGTACGAGCAGTACTTC	CASSKVGGVRYEQYF
TRBV7-9	few	NA	TRBJ2-5	TGTGCCAGCAGCCCACAGGGAATTGGGACCCAGTACTTC	CASSPQGIGTQYF
TRBV7-9	NA	TRBD1	TRBJ2-3	TGTGCCGTCAGGGGGCCCACCGGGACAGGGCGATCTTGGGATACGCAGTATTTT	CAVRGPTGTGRSWDTQYF
TRBV5-1	NA	NA	TRBJ2-5	TGCGCCAGCAGCTCCGGAGGGGGGCAGCAAGAGGCCCAGTACTTC	CASSSGGGQQEAQYF
TRBV11-2	NA	NA	TRBJ2-1	TGTGCCAGCAGCTTGAACAGGGGAGGCTACAATGAGCAGTTCTTC	CASSLNRGGYNEQFF
TRBV27	many	NA	TRBJ2-7	TGTGCCAGCAGGAACACCTACGAGCAGTACTTC	CASRNTYEQYF
TRBV7-2	NA	TRBD2	TRBJ2-5	TGTGCCAGCAGCTTCGGACTAGCGGAGACTGTGTACTTC	CASSFGLAETVYF
TRBV7-2	NA	TRBD2	TRBJ2-5	TGTGCCAGCAGCCCCCTGGGGGGGAGGGGCCCCGGGTCCCAGTACTTC	CASSPLGGRGPGSQYF
TRBV20-1	NA	NA	TRBJ1-5	TGCAGTGCCCCTTTCCCCGGGACACTTAAAGGGGATCAGCCCCAGCATTTT	CSAPFPGTLKGDQPQHF
TRBV2	NA	TRBD1	TRBJ2-7	TGTGCCAGCAGACAGGGGTCCCACTACGAGCAGTACTTC	CASRQGSHYEQYF
TRBV6-5	few	TRBD2	TRBJ2-3	TGTGCCAGCAGTTACTCCACTAGCGGGGGACCCGGCAGCACAGATACGCAGTATTTT	CASSYSTSGGPGSTDTQYF
TRBV12-3/TRBV12-4	NA	NA	TRBJ2-5	TGTGCCAGCAGTTTAGACAAGGAAATAGGCCAGTACTTC	CASSLDKEIGQYF
TRBV12-3/TRBV12-4	NA	NA	TRBJ2-1	TGTGCCAGCAGATCCTGGGCTACAGACAATGAGCAGTTCTTC	CASRSWATDNEQFF
TRBV7-2	NA	TRBD1	TRBJ2-7	TGTGCCAGCACCGTAAGCCCGGGACAGTCTTACGAGCAGTACTTC	CASTVSPGQSYEQYF
TRBV20-1	NA	NA	TRBJ2-3	TGCAGTGCTATCATGCCCGTGCGTACGCAGTATTTT	CSAIMPVRTQYF
TRBV15	NA	TRBD1	TRBJ2-7	TGTGCCACCAGCACATTGACAGGGGACTCCTACGAGCAGTACTTC	CATSTLTGDSYEQYF
TRBV7-2	many	TRBD2	TRBJ2-1	TGTGCCAGCAGGCAGGGGCTGCTAGCGGGGCTATCCTACAATGAGCAGTTCTTC	CASRQGLLAGLSYNEQFF